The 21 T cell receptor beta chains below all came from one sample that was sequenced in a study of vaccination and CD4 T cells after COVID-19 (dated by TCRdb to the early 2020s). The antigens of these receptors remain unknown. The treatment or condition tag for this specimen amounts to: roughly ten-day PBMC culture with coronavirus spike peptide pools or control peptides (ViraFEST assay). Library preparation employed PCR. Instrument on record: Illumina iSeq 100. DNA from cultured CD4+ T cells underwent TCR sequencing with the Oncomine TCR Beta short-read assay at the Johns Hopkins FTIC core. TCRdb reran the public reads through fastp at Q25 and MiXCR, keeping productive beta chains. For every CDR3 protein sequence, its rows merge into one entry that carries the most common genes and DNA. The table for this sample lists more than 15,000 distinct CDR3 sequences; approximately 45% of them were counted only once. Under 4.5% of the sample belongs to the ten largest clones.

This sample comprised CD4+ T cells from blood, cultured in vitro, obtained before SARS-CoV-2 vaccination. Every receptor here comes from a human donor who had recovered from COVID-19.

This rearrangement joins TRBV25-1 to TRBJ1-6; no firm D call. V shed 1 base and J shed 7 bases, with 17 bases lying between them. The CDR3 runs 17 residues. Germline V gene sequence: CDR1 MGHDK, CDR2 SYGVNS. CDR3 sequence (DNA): TGTGCCAGCAGTGAATCGTACGGCAGAGAATCCAATTCACCCCTCCACTTT. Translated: CASSESYGRESNSPLHF.

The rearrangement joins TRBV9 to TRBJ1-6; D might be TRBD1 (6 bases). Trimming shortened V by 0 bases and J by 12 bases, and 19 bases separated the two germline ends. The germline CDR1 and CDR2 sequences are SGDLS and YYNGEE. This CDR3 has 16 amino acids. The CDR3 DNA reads TGTGCCAGCAGCGTAGGGAGGGACACCGCCTCGGGACCCCTCCACTTT. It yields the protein CASSVGRDTASGPLHF.

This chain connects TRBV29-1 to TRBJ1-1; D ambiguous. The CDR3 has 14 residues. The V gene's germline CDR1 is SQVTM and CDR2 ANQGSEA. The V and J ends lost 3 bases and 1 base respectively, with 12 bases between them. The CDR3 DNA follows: TGCAGCGTTGAGACCAGGTTCTCGAACACTGAAGCTTTCTTT. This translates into CSVETRFSNTEAFF.

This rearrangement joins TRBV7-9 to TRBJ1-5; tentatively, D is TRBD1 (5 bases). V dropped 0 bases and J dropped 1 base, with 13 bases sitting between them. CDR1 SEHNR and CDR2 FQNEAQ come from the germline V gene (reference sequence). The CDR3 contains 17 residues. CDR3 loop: CASSLALQGLSNQPQHF. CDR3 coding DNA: TGTGCCAGCAGCTTAGCGCTGCAGGGACTAAGCAATCAGCCCCAGCATTTT.

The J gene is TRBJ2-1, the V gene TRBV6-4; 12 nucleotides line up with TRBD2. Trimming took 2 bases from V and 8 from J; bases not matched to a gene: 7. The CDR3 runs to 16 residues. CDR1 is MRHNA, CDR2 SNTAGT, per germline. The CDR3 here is CASSDVLAGGPDEQFF. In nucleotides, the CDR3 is TGTGCCAGCAGTGACGTGCTAGCGGGAGGGCCGGATGAGCAGTTCTTC.

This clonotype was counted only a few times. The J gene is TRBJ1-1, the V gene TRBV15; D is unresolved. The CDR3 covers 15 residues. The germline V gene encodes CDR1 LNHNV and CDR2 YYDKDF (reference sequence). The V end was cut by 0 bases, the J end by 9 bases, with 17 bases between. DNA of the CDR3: TGTGCCACCAGCAGAGATCAGTTTCGGAACGGACAAGCTTTCTTT. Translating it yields CATSRDQFRNGQAFF.

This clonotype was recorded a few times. The CDR3 DNA sequence: TGTGCCAGCAGTTACGGGGTATTGGGCAATCAGCCCCAGCATTTT. Its protein is CASSYGVLGNQPQHF. The gene calls are TRBV6-2 or TRBV6-3 and TRBJ1-5; D is uncertain. Looked up from germline, CDR1 is MNHEY and CDR2 is SVGEGT. The CDR3 spans 15 residues. V was clipped by 2 bases and J by 2 bases, with 10 bases between them.

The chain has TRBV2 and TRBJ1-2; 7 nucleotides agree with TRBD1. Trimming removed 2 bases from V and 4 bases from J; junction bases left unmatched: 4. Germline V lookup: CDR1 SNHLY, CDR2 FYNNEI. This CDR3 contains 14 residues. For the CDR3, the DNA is TGTGCCAGCAGTGAAACCCCAGGGGGCTATGGCTACACCTTC. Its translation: CASSETPGGYGYTF.

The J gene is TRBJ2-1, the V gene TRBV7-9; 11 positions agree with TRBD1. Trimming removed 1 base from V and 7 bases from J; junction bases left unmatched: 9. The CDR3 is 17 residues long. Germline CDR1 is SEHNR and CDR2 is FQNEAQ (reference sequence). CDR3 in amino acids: CASSLGMGTGGNNEQFF. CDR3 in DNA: TGTGCCAGCAGCTTAGGGATGGGGACAGGGGGTAATAATGAGCAGTTCTTC.

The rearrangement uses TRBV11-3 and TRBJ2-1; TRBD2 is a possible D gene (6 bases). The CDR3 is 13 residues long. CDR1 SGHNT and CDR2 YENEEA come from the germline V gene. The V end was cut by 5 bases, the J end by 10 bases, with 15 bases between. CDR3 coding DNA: TGTGCCAGCAGCGCTAACGGGACTCCGGAGCAGTTCTTC. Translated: CASSANGTPEQFF.

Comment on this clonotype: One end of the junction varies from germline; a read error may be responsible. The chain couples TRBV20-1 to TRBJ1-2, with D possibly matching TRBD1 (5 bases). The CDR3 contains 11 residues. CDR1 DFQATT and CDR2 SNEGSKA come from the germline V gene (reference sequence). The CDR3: CSASPGTALYF. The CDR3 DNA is TGCAGTGCCAGCCCCGGGACGGCCCTCTACTTC.

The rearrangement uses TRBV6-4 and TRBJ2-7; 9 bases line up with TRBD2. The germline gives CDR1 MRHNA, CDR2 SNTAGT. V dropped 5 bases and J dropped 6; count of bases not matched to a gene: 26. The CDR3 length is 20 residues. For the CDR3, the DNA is TGTGCCAGCAGTTGCGCCTCCGCGGGAGGGCCTAACGCGGTAGTGTGCGAGCAGTACTTC. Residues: CASSCASAGGPNAVVCEQYF.

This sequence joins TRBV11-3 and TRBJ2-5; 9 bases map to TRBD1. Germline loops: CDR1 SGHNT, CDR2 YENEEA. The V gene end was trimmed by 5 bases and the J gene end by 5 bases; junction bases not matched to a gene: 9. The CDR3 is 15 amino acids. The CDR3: CASSLLGQGRETQYF. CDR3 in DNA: TGTGCCAGCAGCCTGCTCGGACAGGGGAGGGAGACCCAGTACTTC.

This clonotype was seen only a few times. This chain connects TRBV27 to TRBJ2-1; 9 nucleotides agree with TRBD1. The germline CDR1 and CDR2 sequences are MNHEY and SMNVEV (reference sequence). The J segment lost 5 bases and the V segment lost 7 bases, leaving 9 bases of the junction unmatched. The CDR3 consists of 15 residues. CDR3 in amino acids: CASTSRTGVHNEQFF. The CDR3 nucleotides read TGTGCCAGCACCTCAAGGACAGGGGTCCACAATGAGCAGTTCTTC.

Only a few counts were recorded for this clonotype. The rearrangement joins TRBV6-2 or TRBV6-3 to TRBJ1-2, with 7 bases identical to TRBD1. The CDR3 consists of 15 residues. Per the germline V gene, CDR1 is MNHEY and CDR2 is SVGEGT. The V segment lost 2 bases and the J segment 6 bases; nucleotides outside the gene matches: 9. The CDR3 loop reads CASSYDGGQSHGYTF. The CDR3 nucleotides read TGTGCCAGCAGTTACGACGGGGGACAGTCTCATGGCTACACCTTC.

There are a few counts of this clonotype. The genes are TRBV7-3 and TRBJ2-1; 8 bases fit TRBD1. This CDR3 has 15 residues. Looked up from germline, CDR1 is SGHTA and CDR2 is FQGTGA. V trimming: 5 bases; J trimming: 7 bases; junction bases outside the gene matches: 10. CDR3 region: CASSREQGALNEQFF. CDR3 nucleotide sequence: TGTGCCAGCAGCCGGGAGCAGGGGGCTCTTAATGAGCAGTTCTTC.

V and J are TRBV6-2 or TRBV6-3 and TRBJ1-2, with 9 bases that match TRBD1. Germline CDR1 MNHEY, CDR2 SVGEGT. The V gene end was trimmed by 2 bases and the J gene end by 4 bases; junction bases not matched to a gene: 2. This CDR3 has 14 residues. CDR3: CASSYRDRAYGYTF. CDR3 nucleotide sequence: TGTGCCAGCAGTTACCGGGACAGGGCCTATGGCTACACCTTC.

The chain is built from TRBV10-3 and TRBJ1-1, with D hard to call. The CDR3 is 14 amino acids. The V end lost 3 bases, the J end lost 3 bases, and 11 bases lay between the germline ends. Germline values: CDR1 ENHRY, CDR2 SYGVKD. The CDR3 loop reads CAISEQGRHTEAFF. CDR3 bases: TGTGCCATCAGTGAACAAGGGAGGCACACTGAAGCTTTCTTT.

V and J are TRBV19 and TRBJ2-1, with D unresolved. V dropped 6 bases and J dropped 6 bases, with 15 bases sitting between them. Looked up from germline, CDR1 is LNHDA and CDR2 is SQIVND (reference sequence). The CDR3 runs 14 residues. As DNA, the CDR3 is TGTGCCAGTAGGCTAAGTCTGCACTCCAATGAGCAGTTCTTC. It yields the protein CASRLSLHSNEQFF.

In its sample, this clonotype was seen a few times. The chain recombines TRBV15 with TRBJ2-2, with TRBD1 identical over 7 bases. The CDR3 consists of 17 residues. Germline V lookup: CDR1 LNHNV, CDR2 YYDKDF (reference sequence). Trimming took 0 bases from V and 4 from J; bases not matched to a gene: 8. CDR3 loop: CATSRDFPGQTTGELFF. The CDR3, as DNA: TGTGCCACCAGCAGAGATTTCCCGGGACAGACCACCGGGGAGCTGTTTTTT.

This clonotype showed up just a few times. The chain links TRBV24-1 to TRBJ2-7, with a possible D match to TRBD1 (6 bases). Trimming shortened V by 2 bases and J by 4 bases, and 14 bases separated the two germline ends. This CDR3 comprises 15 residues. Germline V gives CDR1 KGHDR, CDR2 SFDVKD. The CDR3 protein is CATSDSGRGVYEQYF. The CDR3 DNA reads TGTGCCACCAGTGATTCCGGCAGGGGAGTATACGAGCAGTACTTC.